Listed below are T cell receptor beta chains from one sample, sequenced in a study of early T cells in non-severe SARS-CoV-2 infection. TCRdb re-called the 5' RACE reads with MiXCR, one entry per CDR3 protein. The sample carries roughly 97,000 distinct CDR3 sequences, 8% to 13% recorded once. Material: whole blood, obtained at baseline. All receptors come from an adult who was a healthcare worker with PCR-confirmed SARS-CoV-2 infection or an uninfected control (not recorded which). Each CDR3 is given with its conserved first and last residue. The D gene is left open where the match is weak. Clone size is given for some rows only: seen once, a few or many times, or a class if the clone is expanded.

v_gene	j_gene	abundance	d_gene	CDR3nt	CDR3aa
TRBV10-2	TRBJ2-1	-	TRBD2	TGCGCCAGCAGTGAGGGCGGGACTAGCGGGAGTGATGAGCAGTTCTTC	CASSEGGTSGSDEQFF
TRBV6-5	TRBJ1-6	-	-	TGTGCCAGCACTACTCCCCTCCACTTT	CASTTPLHF
TRBV7-3	TRBJ2-3	many	-	TGTGCCAGCAGCTATCGAAGGGAGGAGCTGCAGTATTTT	CASSYRREELQYF
TRBV6-2/TRBV6-3	TRBJ1-5	many	-	TGTGCCAGCAGTGCACTTCTTGGGCCCAACAATCAGCCCCAGCATTTT	CASSALLGPNNQPQHF
TRBV7-2	TRBJ1-1	-	-	TGTGCCAGCAGCTTAGGACCGTGGAACACTGAAGCTTTCTTT	CASSLGPWNTEAFF
TRBV18	TRBJ2-7	-	TRBD1	TGTGCCAGCTCACCGGCGGGACAGGGGACCTACGAGCAGTACTTC	CASSPAGQGTYEQYF
TRBV5-1	TRBJ2-3	few	TRBD2	TGCGCCAGCAGCCCTTTAACAGCGGGGGACACAGATACGCAGTATTTT	CASSPLTAGDTDTQYF
TRBV25-1	TRBJ1-6	-	TRBD1	TGTGCCAGTAGGGGGCTGGGGTCACCCCTCCACTTT	CASRGLGSPLHF
TRBV20-1	TRBJ2-3	-	TRBD2	TGCAGTGCTGAACAGACTAGCGGCACAGATACGCAGTATTTT	CSAEQTSGTDTQYF
TRBV5-6	TRBJ1-6	many	-	TGTGCCAGCAGCTTTCCCCCCGGTAATTCACCCCTCCACTTT	CASSFPPGNSPLHF
TRBV10-3	TRBJ1-1	many	-	TGTGCCATCAGTGAGTCAGGTAACGAAGCTTTCTTT	CAISESGNEAFF
TRBV3-1	TRBJ1-5	-	TRBD1	TGTGCCAGCAGCCAAACTAAGGGACAGGGGGCGAGGCAGCCCCAGCATTTT	CASSQTKGQGARQPQHF
TRBV25-1	TRBJ2-7	few	-	TGTGCCAGCAGTGAGCCGGGACACGGCGAGCAGTACTTC	CASSEPGHGEQYF
TRBV6-1	TRBJ2-3	few	-	TGTGCCAGCAGTGAAGAGCTCTATAGCACAGATACGCAGTATTTT	CASSEELYSTDTQYF
TRBV4-2	TRBJ2-7	many	-	TGTGCCAGCAGCCAAGAAAGGGGGTCTTCTCGGGAGCAGTACTTC	CASSQERGSSREQYF
TRBV6-5	TRBJ2-1	many	-	TGTGCCAGCAGTTACATGGGACCCGACAATGAGCAGTTCTTC	CASSYMGPDNEQFF
TRBV7-9	TRBJ1-4	-	TRBD1	TGTGCCAGCAGCTTTTCCGGGACAGGGAGTGAAAAACTGTTTTTT	CASSFSGTGSEKLFF
TRBV5-6	TRBJ2-2	many	-	TGTGCCAGCAGCTTGGACACCATTACCGGGGAGCTGTTTTTT	CASSLDTITGELFF
TRBV5-4	TRBJ2-3	medium-sized	TRBD2	TGTGCCAGCAGCGGTAGCGGGAGCGGGGTTTCAGATACGCAGTATTTT	CASSGSGSGVSDTQYF
TRBV29-1	TRBJ2-3	-	-	TGCAGCGTTGAGACGGGCACAGATACGCAGTATTTT	CSVETGTDTQYF
TRBV20-1	TRBJ2-1	few	TRBD1	TGCAGCGCGGACAGGGAACCCTACAATGAGCAGTTCTTC	CSADREPYNEQFF
TRBV10-3	TRBJ2-5	-	-	TGTGCCATCAAGAACCAAGAGACCCAGTACTTC	CAIKNQETQYF
TRBV10-1	TRBJ2-1	many	-	TGCGCCAGCAGTGAGTCTCCGGGAAATGAGCAGTTCTTC	CASSESPGNEQFF
TRBV7-9	TRBJ1-1	many	-	TGTGCCAGCAGCCTTATGAACACTGAAGCTTTCTTT	CASSLMNTEAFF
TRBV24-1	TRBJ2-5	-	-	TGTGCCACCAGTCAGGGAATAGCGTATGGGGAGACCCAGTACTTC	CATSQGIAYGETQYF
TRBV7-6	TRBJ2-1	many	-	TGTGCCAGCAGCTTTACATCCAGCGGGACATACAATGAGCAGTTCTTC	CASSFTSSGTYNEQFF
TRBV20-1	TRBJ1-5	few	-	TGCAGTGCTACCACAGGGATTCATCAGCCCCAGCATTTT	CSATTGIHQPQHF
TRBV7-9	TRBJ2-5	-	-	TGTGCCAGCATGCTCTCGGGTTACCAAGAGACCCAGTACTTC	CASMLSGYQETQYF
TRBV19	TRBJ2-2	-	-	TGTGCCAGTAGAGGGACCACCACCGGGGAGCTGTTTTTT	CASRGTTTGELFF
TRBV7-9	TRBJ2-1	-	-	TGTGTCAGCAGCCTTGAGAGGGATGAGCAGTTCTTC	CVSSLERDEQFF
TRBV10-1	TRBJ2-2	-	TRBD2	TGCGCCAGCAGTGAGTCTACGGGAGGGGCTTGGTACACCGGGGAGCTGTTTTTT	CASSESTGGAWYTGELFF
TRBV14	TRBJ1-1	many	-	TGTGCCAGCAGCCAAACAGGGATTAATCGGAACACTGAAGCTTTCTTT	CASSQTGINRNTEAFF
TRBV3-1	TRBJ2-1	-	-	TGTGCCAGCAGCCAAGGACGAGGTGAGCAGTTCTTC	CASSQGRGEQFF
TRBV20-1	TRBJ2-7	few	TRBD1	TGCAGTGCTAGAAGGGACAGCTCTGGGAACGAGCAGTACTTC	CSARRDSSGNEQYF
TRBV27	TRBJ2-3	-	-	TGTGCCAGCAGACTCGGGACGAGTAGTCGCACAGATACGCAGTATTTT	CASRLGTSSRTDTQYF
TRBV7-9	TRBJ1-5	-	-	TGTGCCAGCAGCATGGGCAATCAGCCCCAGCATTTT	CASSMGNQPQHF
TRBV3-1	TRBJ1-2	few	-	TGTGCCAGCTCAACCGGGGACTCTAAGGGCTACACCTTC	CASSTGDSKGYTF
TRBV20-1	TRBJ2-3	many	TRBD2	TGCAGTGCCACTAGCGGGGACAGCACAGATACGCAGTATTTT	CSATSGDSTDTQYF
TRBV4-1	TRBJ2-5	-	TRBD2	TGCGCCAGCAGCCAAGTGGGGACTAGCGCCGAGACCCAGTACTTC	CASSQVGTSAETQYF
TRBV9	TRBJ2-5	few	TRBD2	TGTGCCAGCAGCGAAGCAGCGGGAGTATCCGTTAGAGAGACCCAGTACTTC	CASSEAAGVSVRETQYF
TRBV5-1	TRBJ2-5	few	-	TGCGCCAGCAGCTTGAGCGCCAGGGGGGAGGAGACCCAGTACTTC	CASSLSARGEETQYF
TRBV5-6	TRBJ2-3	-	-	TGTGCCAGCAGCTTGTCGTTGGGCTTGGGCACAGATACGCAGTATTTT	CASSLSLGLGTDTQYF
TRBV5-8	TRBJ1-4	few	-	TGTGCCAGCAGCCCTACAGGAGCAACTAATGAAAAACTGTTTTTT	CASSPTGATNEKLFF
TRBV10-1	TRBJ1-2	many	-	TGCGCCAGCAGTCCCTCCGGGACGGCCTATGGCTACACCTTC	CASSPSGTAYGYTF
TRBV7-3	TRBJ2-3	few	-	TGTGCCAGCAGCTTAACTCTGGAGGATACGCAGTATTTT	CASSLTLEDTQYF
TRBV19	TRBJ1-1	many	-	TGTGCCAGTAAAGGGGTTACAAACACTGAAGCTTTCTTT	CASKGVTNTEAFF